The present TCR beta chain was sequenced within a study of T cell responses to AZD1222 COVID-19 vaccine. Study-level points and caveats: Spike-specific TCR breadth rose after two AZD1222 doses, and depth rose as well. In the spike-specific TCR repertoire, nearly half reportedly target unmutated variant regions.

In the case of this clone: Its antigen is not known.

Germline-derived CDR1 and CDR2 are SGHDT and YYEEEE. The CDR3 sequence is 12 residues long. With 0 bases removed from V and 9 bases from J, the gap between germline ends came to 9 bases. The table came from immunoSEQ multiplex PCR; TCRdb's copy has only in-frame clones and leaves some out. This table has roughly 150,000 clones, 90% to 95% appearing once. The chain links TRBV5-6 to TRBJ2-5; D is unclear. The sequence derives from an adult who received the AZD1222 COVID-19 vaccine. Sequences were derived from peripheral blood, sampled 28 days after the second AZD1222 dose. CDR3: CASSLAQMAQYF. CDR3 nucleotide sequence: TGTGCCAGCAGCTTGGCCCAGATGGCCCAGTACTTC.